Below, 28 T cell receptor beta chains from the same sample are listed, as sequenced in a study of blood T cell repertoires in COVID-19. Sequenced by immunoSEQ multiplex PCR; TCRdb stores in-frame clones only, minus some. Counted here are 100,000 to 150,000 clones, approximately 74% occurring once; the ten biggest clones make up 6%. Source material: peripheral blood. These receptor sequences come from an elderly man with COVID-19, enrolled during active disease.

This chain connects TRBV27 to TRBJ2-7, with 7 nucleotides matching TRBD2. Trimming at V came to 6 bases and at J to 3 bases, leaving 8 bases not matched to a gene. CDR3 length: 14 amino acids. Per the germline V gene, CDR1 is MNHEY and CDR2 is SMNVEV (reference sequence). Here the CDR3 reads CASRLGGGIYEQYF. DNA for the CDR3: TGTGCCAGCAGGTTGGGGGGAGGGATCTACGAGCAGTACTTC.

This clone is a singleton in its sample. DNA of the CDR3: TGTGCCAGCAGCTTTCGAGAACAATCAGGGCCCCAGCATTTT. Amino acids: CASSFREQSGPQHF. This sequence joins TRBV5-6 and TRBJ1-5; D gene uncertain. CDR1 SGHDT and CDR2 YYEEEE come from the germline V gene. The CDR3 is 14 amino acids. With 2 bases removed from V and 9 bases from J, the gap between germline ends came to 15 bases.

V is TRBV5-4 and J is TRBJ2-7; the match to TRBD1 covers 7 bases. This CDR3 has 13 residues. Looked up from germline, CDR1 is SGHNT and CDR2 is YYREEE (reference sequence). Trimming took 0 bases from V and 7 from J; bases not matched to a gene: 4. In DNA, the CDR3 is TGTGCCAGCAGCTTGGCGGGACAGTTTGAGCAGTACTTC. It yields the protein CASSLAGQFEQYF.

The rearrangement uses TRBV6-5 and TRBJ1-4, with a tentative D call TRBD1 (6 bases). V was cut by 11 bases and J by 6 bases, with 22 bases left in between. Germline V lookup: CDR1 MNHEY, CDR2 SVGAGI. The CDR3 length is 15 residues. CDR3 nucleotide sequence: TGTGCCTCACACTTCAGTGACAGGACCGATGAAAAACTGTTTTTT. The encoded protein is CASHFSDRTDEKLFF.

The chain couples TRBV13 to TRBJ1-1; TRBD1 is a possible D gene (6 bases). CDR1 and CDR2 (germline): PRHDT, FYEKMQ (reference sequence). V lost 2 bases and J lost 5, with 15 bases in between. The CDR3 consists of 15 residues. Written as DNA, the CDR3 is TGTGCCAGCAGCTTACGGGATAGGGGGTCTACTGAAGCTTTCTTT. It codes for CASSLRDRGSTEAFF.

V and J are TRBV6-5 and TRBJ2-5; D is unclear. CDR3 length equals 13 residues. V shed 2 bases and J shed 1 base, with 5 bases lying between them. The V gene's germline CDR1 is MNHEY and CDR2 SVGAGI. This chain's CDR3 is CASSYAGQETQYF. In DNA form, the CDR3 reads TGTGCCAGCAGTTACGCAGGCCAAGAGACCCAGTACTTC.

This rearrangement joins TRBV28 to TRBJ2-2; D is uncertain. The V gene lost 4 bases and the J gene lost 2 bases, with 2 bases spanning the gap. Per germline, CDR1 MDHEN and CDR2 SYDVKM. The CDR3 contains 12 residues. Here the CDR3 reads CASSSNTGELFF. The CDR3 nucleotides are TGTGCCAGCAGTTCTAACACCGGGGAGCTGTTTTTT.

Only one count was recorded for this clone. This chain connects TRBV19 to TRBJ1-1; D is perhaps TRBD1 (5 bases). The germline gives CDR1 LNHDA, CDR2 SQIVND (reference sequence). This CDR3 region has 16 residues. The V end was cut by 0 bases, the J end by 4 bases, with 15 bases between. The CDR3 region is CASSIDLLGEGTEAFF. DNA of the CDR3: TGTGCCAGTAGTATAGATCTATTGGGGGAGGGCACTGAAGCTTTCTTT.

The chain employs TRBV9 and TRBJ1-4; D possibly corresponds to TRBD1 (6 bases). In germline, CDR1 is SGDLS, CDR2 YYNGEE. Trimming pared 3 bases from V and 0 bases from J, leaving 18 bases between. There are 18 residues in the CDR3. The CDR3: CASSGQQGAGSTNEKLFF. The CDR3, as DNA: TGTGCCAGCAGCGGACAACAGGGAGCAGGGTCAACTAATGAAAAACTGTTTTTT.

The chain is built from TRBV19 and TRBJ2-1, with D perhaps matching TRBD2 (5 bases). The ends were cut back, 0 bases at V and 1 base at J, with 7 bases in the middle. The germline CDR1 and CDR2 sequences are LNHDA and SQIVND (reference sequence). The CDR3 extends over 15 amino acids. CDR3 DNA: TGTGCCAGTAGTATAGACCTAGCTTCCTACAATGAGCAGTTCTTC. Residues: CASSIDLASYNEQFF.

This clone was seen more than once but under ten times. The rearrangement links TRBV18 to TRBJ1-3, with D unclear. V lost 3 bases to trimming and J lost 2 bases, with 14 bases between them. Germline V gene sequence: CDR1 KGHSH, CDR2 LQKENI. This CDR3 has 16 amino acids. The CDR3: CASSPPWESTGNTIYF. The DNA for the CDR3 is TGTGCCAGCTCACCCCCGTGGGAGTCAACTGGAAACACCATATATTTT. The variable domain in full, with the rest retrieved from reference TRBV18 and TRBJ1-3, is NAGVMQNPRHLVRRRGQEARLRCSPMKGHSHVYWYRQLPEEGLKFMVYLQKENIIDESGMPKERFSAEFPKEGPSILRIQQVVRGDSAAYFCASSPPWESTGNTIYFGEGSWLTVV.

The chain carries TRBV5-1 and TRBJ2-7, with D possibly being TRBD1 (5 bases). This CDR3 has 14 amino acids. Germline CDR1 reads SGHRS; CDR2 reads YFSETQ. V was trimmed by 0 bases and J by 2 bases, leaving 9 bases between them. CDR3: CASSLGPGTYEQYF. CDR3 bases: TGCGCCAGCAGCTTGGGTCCAGGGACCTACGAGCAGTACTTC.

This clone was counted between two and nine times. This chain connects TRBV6-2 or TRBV6-3 to TRBJ2-2; D unresolved. The V end lost 6 bases, the J end lost 4 bases, and 12 bases lay between the germline ends. CDR1 MNHEY and CDR2 SVGEGT come from the germline V gene. This CDR3 has 14 residues. CDR3 loop: CASSLAAFTGELFF. The CDR3 DNA is TGTGCCAGCAGCCTCGCGGCCTTCACCGGGGAGCTGTTTTTT.

This clone was detected only a few times. This chain joins TRBV14 and TRBJ2-3, with TRBD1 as a possible D gene (6 bases). The CDR3 is 16 amino acids. Trimming removed 1 base from V and 2 bases from J, with 13 bases in between. Germline V gene sequence: CDR1 SGHDN, CDR2 FVKESK. This CDR3 reads CASSQALDSNTDTQYF. DNA of the CDR3: TGTGCCAGCAGCCAAGCCCTGGACAGTAACACAGATACGCAGTATTTT.

V gene TRBV19 combines with J gene TRBJ1-2, with D unclear. Germline V gene data show CDR1 as LNHDA and CDR2 as SQIVND (reference sequence). The CDR3 loop spans 13 amino acids. With 5 bases removed from V and 8 bases from J, the gap between germline ends came to 15 bases. The CDR3 DNA is TGTGCCAGTAGTCTCCCGGGTGGTTTCGGCTACACCTTC. It is translated as CASSLPGGFGYTF.

V gene TRBV4-3 combines with J gene TRBJ2-5, with D possibly being TRBD2 (6 bases). The CDR3 has 13 amino acids. Deletions cut 5 bases from V and 2 bases from J, with 9 bases between. From germline, CDR1 is LGHNA and CDR2 YSLEER. CDR3 region: CASSGGIQETQYF. The DNA for the CDR3 is TGCGCCAGCAGCGGGGGGATTCAAGAGACCCAGTACTTC.

CDR3 region: CASSYSGTGGNYGYTF. CDR3 DNA sequence: TGTGCCAGCAGTTACTCTGGGACCGGGGGGAACTATGGCTACACCTTC. This chain uses TRBV6-5 with TRBJ1-2; a weak D match, TRBD1 (5 bases). The CDR3 covers 16 residues. The V end was cut by 0 bases, the J end by 2 bases, with 13 bases between. Germline V gives CDR1 MNHEY, CDR2 SVGAGI.

The CDR3 DNA is TGTGCCAGCAGCCCCGGCGCGGGACAGGGTGTGGAAAAACTGTTTTTT. It yields the protein CASSPGAGQGVEKLFF. This rearrangement joins TRBV9 to TRBJ1-4, with TRBD1 identical over 9 bases. The length of the CDR3 is 16 residues. The trim removed 4 bases at V and 8 bases at J, leaving 12 bases unmatched. Per the germline V gene, CDR1 is SGDLS and CDR2 is YYNGEE.

The chain is built from TRBV18 and TRBJ1-1; D is uncertain. The CDR3 contains 12 residues. CDR1 and CDR2 (germline): KGHSH, LQKENI. Trimming stripped 2 bases from V and 2 bases from J, with 3 bases between. CDR3 protein: CASSPTNTEAFF. The CDR3 nucleotides read TGTGCCAGCTCACCAACAAACACTGAAGCTTTCTTT.

This chain links TRBV19 with TRBJ2-1, with a weak D call TRBD2 (6 bases). The V end was cut by 11 bases, the J end by 2 bases, with 13 bases between. Germline values: CDR1 LNHDA, CDR2 SQIVND (reference sequence). This CDR3 has 13 residues. For the CDR3, the DNA is TGTGCCGCATCCGGGGGTCCCTACAATGAGCAGTTCTTC. Protein: CAASGGPYNEQFF.

V and J are TRBV10-3 and TRBJ2-7, with 7 bases aligning to TRBD1. CDR1 and CDR2 (germline): ENHRY, SYGVKD. The CDR3 runs to 14 residues. The trim removed 2 bases at V and 2 bases at J, leaving 3 bases unmatched. The CDR3 DNA sequence: TGTGCCATCAGTGAGACTCAGGGGGCCTACGAGCAGTACTTC. Translation: CAISETQGAYEQYF.

V and J are TRBV11-2 and TRBJ1-2; perhaps TRBD1 as D (6 bases). The CDR3 sequence is 14 residues long. Per germline, CDR1 SGHAT and CDR2 FQNNGV. V was trimmed by 0 bases and J by 6 bases, leaving 11 bases between them. Here the CDR3 DNA reads TGTGCCAGCAGCTTAGACACAAACAGGGATGGCTACACCTTC. This gives the protein CASSLDTNRDGYTF.

The chain combines TRBV19 with TRBJ2-1; no clear D. Deletions cut 4 bases from V and 2 bases from J, with 9 bases between. From germline, CDR1 is LNHDA and CDR2 SQIVND (reference sequence). This CDR3 has 14 amino acids. CDR3 amino acids: CASSKSVPYNEQFF. In DNA, the CDR3 is TGTGCCAGTAGTAAGTCAGTTCCCTACAATGAGCAGTTCTTC. The whole variable domain, remainder taken from reference TRBV19 and TRBJ2-1, is DGGITQSPKYLFRKEGQNVTLSCEQNLNHDAMYWYRQDPGQGLRLIYYSQIVNDFQKGDIAEGYSVSREKKESFPLTVTSAQKNPTAFYLCASSKSVPYNEQFFGPGTRLTVL.

This clone has only a few counts. The chain employs TRBV7-3 and TRBJ1-1, with 7 bases that match TRBD1. Germline CDR1 is SGHTA and CDR2 is FQGTGA. Germline trimming cut 6 bases from V and 1 base from J; bases unmatched to any gene: 8. The CDR3 totals 15 residues. The CDR3 protein is CASRPTGSTNTEAFF. CDR3 bases: TGTGCCAGCAGACCGACAGGGTCCACGAACACTGAAGCTTTCTTT. The full variable domain, rest sourced from reference TRBV7-3 and TRBJ1-1, is GAGVSQTPSNKVTEKGKYVELRCDPISGHTALYWYRQSLGQGPEFLIYFQGTGAADDSGLPNDRFFAVRPEGSVSTLKIQRTERGDSAVYLCASRPTGSTNTEAFFGQGTRLTVV.

CDR3: CASTEGGRVTGELFF. The CDR3 DNA is TGCGCCAGCACTGAAGGCGGGAGGGTGACCGGGGAGCTGTTTTTT. The V gene is TRBV10-2, the J gene TRBJ2-2; TRBD2 matches at 9 bases. Unmatched junction bases numbered 8, after V lost 7 bases and J lost 5 bases. The CDR3 is made up of 15 amino acids. Germline-derived CDR1 and CDR2 are WSHSY and SAAADI.

The chain employs TRBV5-1 and TRBJ2-1, with D possibly being TRBD2 (5 bases). Germline V gene data show CDR1 as SGHRS and CDR2 as YFSETQ. V lost 0 bases and J 9 bases, leaving 10 bases between the germline ends. The CDR3 has 13 amino acids. This CDR3 is CASSLAPGVEQFF. CDR3 nucleotides: TGCGCCAGCAGCTTGGCCCCCGGGGTTGAGCAGTTCTTC.

In regard to this clone: At the DNA level, this CDR3 is encoded by other sequences in the same sample as well. DNA for the CDR3: TGTGCCAGCAGCTTAGGGAGCACTGAAGCTTTCTTT. Protein: CASSLGSTEAFF. The gene calls are TRBV7-8 and TRBJ1-1; D is unresolved. This CDR3 is built from 12 residues. Trimming took 1 base from V and 4 from J, leaving 4 bases between them. Germline V CDR1 and CDR2: SGHVS, FQNEAQ.

V usage is TRBV4-2 and J usage is TRBJ2-5; perhaps TRBD1 as D (6 bases). The V gene's germline CDR1 is LGHNA and CDR2 YNFKEQ. V was trimmed by 4 bases and J by 2 bases, leaving 17 bases between them. CDR3 length: 16 amino acids. Written as DNA, the CDR3 is TGTGCCAGCAGCCCCAGCTACGGGACAACACAAGAGACCCAGTACTTC. It specifies CASSPSYGTTQETQYF.